What follows are 30 T cell receptor beta chains derived from one specimen sequenced in a study of shared clonotypes between healthy human individuals (dated by TCRdb to 2020 to 2022). Libraries were made using the immunoSEQ multiplex PCR assay. Drawn from immuneACCESS, this table holds only the in-frame rearrangements with V and J called that TCRdb kept. Clones are partly lost; checked studies trace under half to an unresolved V gene and leave the rest unexplained. This sample gives 650,000 to 800,000 clones in total; approximately 72% of them show up just once. Clones ranked in the top ten supply roughly 1.8% of the sample. The sample was memory CD4+ T cells sorted from blood. Reading the label with the study, this specimen's cell subset or site is: CD45RA-negative fraction. The receptor set was obtained from a woman under 40 in good health.

The sample holds one count of this clone. The CDR3 coding sequence is TGTGCCAGCAGTCTTCGACTAGCGGGGAGTTACGAGCAGTACTTC. Residues: CASSLRLAGSYEQYF. J is TRBJ2-7 and V is TRBV27; TRBD2 agrees at 11 bases. This CDR3 region has 15 residues. Germline trimming cut 5 bases from V and 4 bases from J; bases unmatched to any gene: 7. Germline V gene data show CDR1 as MNHEY and CDR2 as SMNVEV (reference sequence).

There are a few counts of this clone. The DNA of the CDR3 is TGCGCCAGCAGCCAAGCCGCGACAGGGCAGGGAGAGCAGTTCTTC. Translating gives CASSQAATGQGEQFF. The chain employs TRBV4-1 and TRBJ2-1; TRBD1 matches 7 bases. From germline, CDR1 is MGHRA and CDR2 YSYEKL. This CDR3 comprises 15 residues. V gave up 1 base and J gave up 10 bases; unmatched junction bases: 10.

The chain couples TRBV2 to TRBJ2-7; 7 positions match TRBD1. The germline CDR1 and CDR2 sequences are SNHLY and FYNNEI. This CDR3 comprises 13 residues. With 2 bases clipped from V and 5 bases from J, the junction kept 3 bases outside the gene matches. CDR3 protein: CASSETGVHEQYF. The DNA for the CDR3 is TGTGCCAGCAGTGAAACAGGGGTCCACGAGCAGTACTTC.

The V call is TRBV27, the J call TRBJ1-4; D call uncertain. Germline loops: CDR1 MNHEY, CDR2 SMNVEV (reference sequence). The CDR3 spans 18 residues. V was pared by 3 bases and J by 0 bases, with 17 bases between. The CDR3 coding sequence is TGTGCCAGCAGTTTTAGCCAGTCGGTAGTGTCAACTAATGAAAAACTGTTTTTT. Translation gives CASSFSQSVVSTNEKLFF.

This chain links TRBV5-5 with TRBJ1-2, with D perhaps matching TRBD1 (5 bases). Germline lookup yields CDR1 SGHKS and CDR2 YYEKEE (reference sequence). Trimming stripped 0 bases from V and 0 bases from J, with 18 bases between. The CDR3 has 18 amino acids. Here the CDR3 reads CASSLVGLQAGTNYGYTF. DNA for the CDR3: TGTGCCAGCAGCTTGGTGGGACTCCAAGCGGGGACTAACTATGGCTACACCTTC.

Concerning this clone itself: With a much larger clone just one base away, this may be a read error. Other DNA sequences in this specimen translate into the identical CDR3. The CDR3 loop reads CASSSGLAGSTDTQYF. The CDR3 nucleotides are TGTGCCAGCAGTTCCGGACTAGCGGGCAGCACAGATACGCAGTATTTT. This chain connects TRBV28 to TRBJ2-3; 11 bases map to TRBD2. V shed 4 bases and J 0 bases; nucleotides not matched to a gene: 3. The CDR3 has 16 residues. Germline V gene data show CDR1 as MDHEN and CDR2 as SYDVKM.

The chain has TRBV19 and TRBJ2-1; D remains unclear. Between the trimmed V and J ends, which lost 0 bases and 8 bases, there was a span of 14 bases. The CDR3 extends over 15 amino acids. In germline, CDR1 is LNHDA, CDR2 SQIVND (reference sequence). Written as DNA, the CDR3 is TGTGCCAGTAGTATAGATCGGAGACGGCAGGATGAGCAGTTCTTC. Its protein is CASSIDRRRQDEQFF.

This sequence joins TRBV27 and TRBJ2-4; 9 nucleotides align to TRBD1. V gave up 6 bases and J gave up 1 base; unmatched junction bases: 10. CDR3 length equals 17 residues. Germline CDR1 is MNHEY and CDR2 is SMNVEV (reference sequence). CDR3 DNA: TGTGCCAGCAGCCGGGACAGGGCGCGCTTGGCCAAAAACATTCAGTACTTC. This encodes CASSRDRARLAKNIQYF.

This clone showed up just a few times. The genes are TRBV19 and TRBJ2-7, with TRBD2 as a possible D gene (6 bases). Trimming shortened V by 4 bases and J by 1 base, and 11 bases separated the two germline ends. CDR3 length: 14 residues. Germline values: CDR1 LNHDA, CDR2 SQIVND (reference sequence). The CDR3: CASSTIGGSYEQYF. The CDR3 DNA sequence: TGTGCCAGTAGTACCATCGGGGGATCCTACGAGCAGTACTTC. The full variable domain, its missing parts supplied by reference TRBV19 and TRBJ2-7, is DGGITQSPKYLFRKEGQNVTLSCEQNLNHDAMYWYRQDPGQGLRLIYYSQIVNDFQKGDIAEGYSVSREKKESFPLTVTSAQKNPTAFYLCASSTIGGSYEQYFGPGTRLTVT.

The chain recombines TRBV5-5 with TRBJ2-1; D is unresolved. CDR3 length equals 11 residues. The ends were cut back, 4 bases at V and 10 bases at J, with 9 bases in the middle. Germline CDR1 reads SGHKS; CDR2 reads YYEKEE (reference sequence). The CDR3 loop is CASSGGREQFF. The CDR3 nucleotides read TGTGCCAGCAGCGGCGGTCGCGAGCAGTTCTTC.

The rearrangement uses TRBV23-1 and TRBJ2-1, with a weak D call TRBD1 (6 bases). TRBV23-1 is an ORF for which the function is uncertain. This CDR3 spans 15 amino acids. The V end was cut by 3 bases, the J end by 5 bases, with 14 bases between. Here the CDR3 reads CASSHLGQINNEQFF. CDR3 DNA sequence: TGCGCCAGCAGTCACCTCGGACAGATAAACAATGAGCAGTTCTTC.

This chain joins TRBV28 and TRBJ1-5; D not resolved. The germline gives CDR1 MDHEN, CDR2 SYDVKM. The V end lost 6 bases, the J end lost 7 bases, and 16 bases lay between the germline ends. CDR3 length: 14 residues. CDR3 sequence reads: CASRISRAQQPQHF. Here the CDR3 DNA reads TGTGCCAGCAGGATAAGTAGGGCGCAGCAGCCCCAGCATTTT.

The chain uses TRBV5-1 and TRBJ2-5; D is perhaps TRBD1 (5 bases). The J call may be mistaken, given a closer DNA end match to TRBJ2-7. Germline V gene lookup returns CDR1 SGHRS and CDR2 YFSETQ. The CDR3 has 14 residues. The CDR3 sequence is CASSHPGSKDEQYF. The CDR3 DNA reads as TGCGCCAGCAGCCATCCAGGGTCAAAGGACGAGCAGTACTTC.

This clone was seen only a few times. V is TRBV5-4 and J is TRBJ2-5; D perhaps matches TRBD2 (6 bases). Germline CDR1 reads SGHNT; CDR2 reads YYREEE (reference sequence). The V and J ends lost 2 bases and 5 bases respectively, with 10 bases between them. The CDR3 length is 13 residues. CDR3 bases: TGTGCCAGCAGCTTAGGCAGCGGGGAGACCCAGTACTTC. It encodes CASSLGSGETQYF. Variable domain in full (rest from reference TRBV5-4 and TRBJ2-5): ETGVTQSPTHLIKTRGQQVTLRCSSQSGHNTVSWYQQALGQGPQFIFQYYREEENGRGNFPPRFSGLQFPNYSSELNVNALELDDSALYLCASSLGSGETQYFGPGTRLLVL.

The chain combines TRBV5-8 with TRBJ1-3, with a weak D call TRBD1 (5 bases). V was trimmed by 2 bases and J by 0 bases, leaving 9 bases between them. There are 15 residues in the CDR3. Germline assignment: CDR1 SGHTS and CDR2 YDEGEE. The CDR3 sequence: CASSFRVSSGNTIYF. The DNA of the CDR3 is TGTGCCAGCAGCTTCAGGGTTAGCTCTGGAAACACCATATATTTT.

The V and J genes are TRBV6-1 and TRBJ1-5; D unclear. The CDR3 sequence is 13 residues long. V lost 2 bases and J 8 bases, leaving 10 bases between the germline ends. Germline loops: CDR1 MNHNS, CDR2 SASEGT. In nucleotides, the CDR3 is TGTGCCAGCAGTGAAATAGGGAATAAGCCCCAGCATTTT. It translates to CASSEIGNKPQHF.

This rearrangement joins TRBV11-2 to TRBJ2-7; 9 positions agree with TRBD2. The germline gives CDR1 SGHAT, CDR2 FQNNGV. The CDR3 runs to 15 residues. V lost 6 bases and J lost 7; bases outside the gene matches: 13. The CDR3 loop reads CASSNPGLASPEQYF. DNA of the CDR3: TGTGCCAGCAGTAACCCGGGACTAGCTTCCCCTGAGCAGTACTTC.

The chain recombines TRBV19 with TRBJ1-2; 7 nucleotides align to TRBD1. Trimming cost V 6 bases and J 8 bases; bases outside gene matches: 12. The germline CDR1 and CDR2 sequences are LNHDA and SQIVND (reference sequence). The CDR3 is 14 residues long. CDR3 bases: TGTGCCAGTAGGACACAGGGGCCTCTATTCGGCTACACCTTC. Its translation: CASRTQGPLFGYTF.

The rearrangement uses TRBV18 and TRBJ1-5; D is uncertain. The CDR3 sequence is 15 residues long. The germline CDR1 and CDR2 sequences are KGHSH and LQKENI. Trimming cost V 1 base and J 5 bases, with 12 bases left between them. CDR3 nucleotides: TGTGCCAGCTCACCACAATCCGGGTCGGATCAGCCCCAGCATTTT. Amino acids: CASSPQSGSDQPQHF.

The genes are TRBV28 and TRBJ1-3; possible D gene TRBD1, 6 bases. With 10 bases removed from V and 2 bases from J, the gap between germline ends came to 9 bases. The CDR3 is made up of 12 amino acids. Germline-derived CDR1 and CDR2 are MDHEN and SYDVKM. The CDR3 DNA reads TGTGCCACCCGGACAGCTGGAAACACCATATATTTT. The encoded protein is CATRTAGNTIYF.

This clone was seen ten or more times. The chain links TRBV6-1 to TRBJ2-1, with D tentatively TRBD1 or TRBD2 (6 bases each). Germline assignment: CDR1 MNHNS and CDR2 SASEGT. The CDR3 is 13 residues long. V lost 4 bases to trimming and J lost 8 bases, with 12 bases between them. CDR3: CASSVTGGHEQFF. As DNA, the CDR3 is TGTGCCAGCAGTGTGACCGGGGGCCATGAGCAGTTCTTC.

The rearrangement uses TRBV5-1 and TRBJ2-7, with D hard to call. Germline values: CDR1 SGHRS, CDR2 YFSETQ. V was trimmed by 0 bases and J by 6 bases, leaving 10 bases between them. This CDR3 is built from 13 residues. CDR3 sequence (DNA): TGCGCCAGCAGCTTGGGAGGTCGGGCCGAGCAGTACTTC. The encoded protein is CASSLGGRAEQYF.

The chain uses TRBV7-2 and TRBJ2-3, with D perhaps TRBD2 (5 bases). Germline V gene data show CDR1 as SGHTA and CDR2 as FQGNSA. With 0 bases removed from V and 1 base from J, the gap between germline ends came to 8 bases. CDR3 size: 15 residues. CDR3 amino acids: CASSLAGVGTDTQYF. In nucleotides, the CDR3 is TGTGCCAGCAGCTTAGCGGGAGTTGGCACAGATACGCAGTATTTT.

The chain recombines TRBV15 with TRBJ1-2; 7 nucleotides match TRBD1. The CDR3 contains 15 residues. The germline V gene encodes CDR1 LNHNV and CDR2 YYDKDF (reference sequence). J was trimmed by 3 bases and V by 3 bases; bases with no gene match: 7. In nucleotides, the CDR3 is TGTGCCACCAGCAGGGCGACGGGACAGTACTATGGCTACACCTTC. It codes for CATSRATGQYYGYTF.

The genes are TRBV11-2 and TRBJ2-6, with D possibly TRBD2 on 6 matching bases. CDR3 size: 18 residues. The V end lost 5 bases, the J end lost 0 bases, and 17 bases lay between the germline ends. Germline loops: CDR1 SGHAT, CDR2 FQNNGV. CDR3 DNA: TGTGCCAGCAGCGGAGGGAGCCATACTGCCTCTGGGGCCAACGTCCTGACTTTC. It encodes CASSGGSHTASGANVLTF.

This clone came up a few times. This CDR3 is also generated by other DNA sequences in the sample. V usage is TRBV7-8 and J usage is TRBJ2-7; tentatively, D is TRBD1 (5 bases). Trimming left V 2 bases short and J 2 bases short, with 7 bases between. Germline V gene sequence: CDR1 SGHVS, CDR2 FQNEAQ. This CDR3 has 13 amino acids. CDR3 residues: CASSLSTAYEQYF. CDR3 DNA sequence: TGTGCCAGCAGCTTATCGACAGCCTACGAGCAGTACTTC.

This clone was detected a few times. The rearrangement links TRBV5-1 to TRBJ2-1, with unresolved D. The germline V gene has CDR1 SGHRS and CDR2 YFSETQ. Trimming took 0 bases from V and 2 from J, leaving 9 bases between them. The CDR3 contains 15 residues. CDR3 in amino acids: CASSLDRPAYNEQFF. The CDR3 DNA follows: TGCGCCAGCAGCTTGGACCGGCCAGCCTACAATGAGCAGTTCTTC.

The rearrangement uses TRBV18 and TRBJ2-6; maybe TRBD2 (5 bases). Germline assignment: CDR1 KGHSH and CDR2 LQKENI. V gave up 0 bases and J gave up 0 bases, with 9 bases separating them. This CDR3 is built from 17 residues. As DNA, the CDR3 is TGTGCCAGCTCACCACCACCGGGGAACTCTGGGGCCAACGTCCTGACTTTC. Amino acid sequence: CASSPPPGNSGANVLTF.

For this clone: Within the sample, other DNA sequences also encode this same CDR3. The V gene is TRBV2, the J gene TRBJ2-5; D remains unclear. Deletions cut 4 bases from V and 2 bases from J, with 2 bases between. Germline CDR1 is SNHLY and CDR2 is FYNNEI. The CDR3 sequence is 11 residues long. The DNA for the CDR3 is TGTGCCAGCAGTGTTCAAGAGACCCAGTACTTC. Amino acid sequence: CASSVQETQYF.

Note on this clone: Distinct nucleotide sequences in the sample also encode this CDR3. The rearrangement joins TRBV9 to TRBJ2-2; 7 bases map to TRBD2. CDR1 is SGDLS and CDR2 is YYNGEE in the germline V gene. The CDR3 length is 15 residues. V was clipped by 4 bases and J by 4 bases; unmatched bases: 7. Here the CDR3 reads CASSLRLAPTGELFF. CDR3 DNA sequence: TGTGCCAGCAGCCTCAGACTAGCTCCCACCGGGGAGCTGTTTTTT.